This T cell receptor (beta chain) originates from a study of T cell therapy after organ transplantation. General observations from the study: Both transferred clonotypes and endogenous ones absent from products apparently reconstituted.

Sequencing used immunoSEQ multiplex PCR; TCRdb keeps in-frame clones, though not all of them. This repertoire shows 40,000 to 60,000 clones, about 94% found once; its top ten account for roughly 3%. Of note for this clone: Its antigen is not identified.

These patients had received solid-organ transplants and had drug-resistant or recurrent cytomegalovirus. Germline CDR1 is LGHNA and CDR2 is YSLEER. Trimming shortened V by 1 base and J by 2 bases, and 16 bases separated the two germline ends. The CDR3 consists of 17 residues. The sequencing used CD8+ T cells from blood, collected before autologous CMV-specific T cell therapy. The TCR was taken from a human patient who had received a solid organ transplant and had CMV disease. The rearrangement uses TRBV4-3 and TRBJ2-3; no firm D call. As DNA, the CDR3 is TGCGCCAGCAGCCAAGGCATTCCCCTTAGGGTCACAGATACGCAGTATTTT. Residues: CASSQGIPLRVTDTQYF.